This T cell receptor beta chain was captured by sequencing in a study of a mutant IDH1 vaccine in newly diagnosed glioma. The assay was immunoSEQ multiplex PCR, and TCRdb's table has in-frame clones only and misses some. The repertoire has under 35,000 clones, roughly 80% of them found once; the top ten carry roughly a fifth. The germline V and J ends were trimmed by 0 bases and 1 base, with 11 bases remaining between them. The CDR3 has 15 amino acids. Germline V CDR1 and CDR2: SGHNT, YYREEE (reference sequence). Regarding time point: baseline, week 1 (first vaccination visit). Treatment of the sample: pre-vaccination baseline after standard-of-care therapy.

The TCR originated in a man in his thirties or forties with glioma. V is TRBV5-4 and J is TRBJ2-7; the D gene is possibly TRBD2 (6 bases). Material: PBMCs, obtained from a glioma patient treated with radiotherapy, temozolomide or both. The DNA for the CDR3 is TGTGCCAGCAGCTTGGGCGGGGCCCAGTCCTACGAGCAGTACTTC. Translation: CASSLGGAQSYEQYF.